This T cell receptor beta chain was captured in a study of graft-versus-host responses after intestinal transplantation (dated by TCRdb to about 2021). The study in broad terms: Multivisceral, liver-intestinal, or isolated intestinal transplants were received by the recipients. Every recipient was given anti-thymocyte globulin induction, then maintenance tacrolimus and steroids for 2 to 3 years. After intestinal transplantation, graft-versus-host and host-versus-graft alloreactive T cell clones were followed in the graft, circulation and bone marrow using bulk TCR-beta CDR3 sequencing. Alloreactive clones were identified by sequencing pre-transplant mixed lymphocyte reaction products and comparing these products with unstimulated pre-transplant donor and recipient T cells. The cohort enrolled 20 to 30 intestinal transplant recipients, one of whom was a retransplant, and a few patients without pretransplant specimens were excluded. Donor T cell macrochimerism was defined as a peak of at least 4% donor T cells among recipient peripheral blood mononuclear cells. Samples from a few later patients were sequenced in-house on an Illumina MiSeq with MiXCR processing rather than by the commercial service. General conclusions and limits of the study: In the allografts of patients with donor T cell macrochimerism, GvH to HvG T cell clonal ratios were high. Early after transplant, peak levels of circulating GvH clones were found to be associated with declines in HvG clones. GvH clones were detected in recipient bone marrow, and some of these GvH clones were observed earlier in ileal mucosa or blood, consistent with an intestinal mucosal origin. Conclusions were limited by the relatively low number and heterogeneity of intestinal transplant patients.

This clone was recorded a few times. What antigen it recognizes has not been identified. Base quality data are lacking; no much larger clone is found one base away. To isolate intraepithelial and lamina propria lymphocytes from graft specimens, dithiothreitol, EDTA incubations and collagenase D digestion were used. Serial intestinal graft biopsy specimens collected up to 600 days after transplant underwent bulk TCR-beta sequencing. Library preparation employed the immunoSEQ multiplex PCR assay. Adaptive Biotechnologies carried out high-throughput TCR-beta CDR3 sequencing of genomic DNA for most patients. In the source study's methods: Adaptive's ImmunoSEQ software was the source of the TCR sequencing data for 18 patients, while a few other patients were processed with MiXCR and VDJtools. CDR3 nucleotide sequences shared between donor and recipient were removed because the origin of such sequences could not be assigned. To count as alloreactive, a clone needed at least 2-fold expansion over unstimulated cells and a minimum CFSE-low frequency of 0.002% (template counts) or 0.001% (read counts). Clones detected in sequenced pre-transplant spleen, lymph node, or MLR CFSE-low populations of the donor or recipient were defined as mappable. Cumulative frequency of alloreactive clones was calculated as a percentage of all sequences weighted by copy number. TCRdb stores this immuneACCESS table with in-frame sequences only. Part of the clones is absent; in the studies checked, under half of the shortfall reflects unresolved V genes, and no reason is known for the rest. V, J and clone size derive from that table, while D and trimming were established from the DNA sequence. Counted in this sample were about 37,000 clones; approximately 86% of them appeared once. Together, the top ten hold about a sixth of the sample.

The sample here was ileum tissue, taken 200 to 210 days after intestinal transplant. This sequence originates from a human patient who received an intestinal transplant, so some T cells may come from the graft donor.

For the CDR3, the sequence is CASSQGQTTYGYTF. The DNA is as follows: TGCGCCAGCAGCCAAGGACAGACCACCTATGGCTACACCTTC. Recombination joined TRBV4-1 with TRBJ1-2; TRBD1 might be the D gene, on 5 matching bases. V drops 1 base and J drops 4 bases, leaving 10 bases in between. Reading the germline V gene gives CDR1 MGHRA and CDR2 YSYEKL. From the cysteine up to the phenylalanine, the CDR3 has a length of 14 residues. Left in the record is the CDR3 DNA by itself, 42 bases read in frame from the first base.